This T cell receptor (beta chain) emerged from a study of blood T cell repertoires in COVID-19. In germline, CDR1 is SEHNR, CDR2 FQNEAQ (reference sequence). The CDR3 covers 14 residues. Trimming removed 5 bases at V and 0 bases at J, with 8 bases between. Measured with immunoSEQ multiplex PCR; TCRdb has only the in-frame clones, and not every one. The sample contains roughly 250,000 clones, approximately 90% of which appear only once. The J gene is TRBJ1-5, the V gene TRBV7-9; possible D gene TRBD1, 5 bases. Material for sequencing was PBMCs or T cells enriched from blood (not recorded which). The sequence derives from a middle-aged woman with acute COVID-19. In DNA, the CDR3 is TGTGCCAGCAGCATAGACAGTAGCAATCAGCCCCAGCATTTT. Its protein is CASSIDSSNQPQHF.